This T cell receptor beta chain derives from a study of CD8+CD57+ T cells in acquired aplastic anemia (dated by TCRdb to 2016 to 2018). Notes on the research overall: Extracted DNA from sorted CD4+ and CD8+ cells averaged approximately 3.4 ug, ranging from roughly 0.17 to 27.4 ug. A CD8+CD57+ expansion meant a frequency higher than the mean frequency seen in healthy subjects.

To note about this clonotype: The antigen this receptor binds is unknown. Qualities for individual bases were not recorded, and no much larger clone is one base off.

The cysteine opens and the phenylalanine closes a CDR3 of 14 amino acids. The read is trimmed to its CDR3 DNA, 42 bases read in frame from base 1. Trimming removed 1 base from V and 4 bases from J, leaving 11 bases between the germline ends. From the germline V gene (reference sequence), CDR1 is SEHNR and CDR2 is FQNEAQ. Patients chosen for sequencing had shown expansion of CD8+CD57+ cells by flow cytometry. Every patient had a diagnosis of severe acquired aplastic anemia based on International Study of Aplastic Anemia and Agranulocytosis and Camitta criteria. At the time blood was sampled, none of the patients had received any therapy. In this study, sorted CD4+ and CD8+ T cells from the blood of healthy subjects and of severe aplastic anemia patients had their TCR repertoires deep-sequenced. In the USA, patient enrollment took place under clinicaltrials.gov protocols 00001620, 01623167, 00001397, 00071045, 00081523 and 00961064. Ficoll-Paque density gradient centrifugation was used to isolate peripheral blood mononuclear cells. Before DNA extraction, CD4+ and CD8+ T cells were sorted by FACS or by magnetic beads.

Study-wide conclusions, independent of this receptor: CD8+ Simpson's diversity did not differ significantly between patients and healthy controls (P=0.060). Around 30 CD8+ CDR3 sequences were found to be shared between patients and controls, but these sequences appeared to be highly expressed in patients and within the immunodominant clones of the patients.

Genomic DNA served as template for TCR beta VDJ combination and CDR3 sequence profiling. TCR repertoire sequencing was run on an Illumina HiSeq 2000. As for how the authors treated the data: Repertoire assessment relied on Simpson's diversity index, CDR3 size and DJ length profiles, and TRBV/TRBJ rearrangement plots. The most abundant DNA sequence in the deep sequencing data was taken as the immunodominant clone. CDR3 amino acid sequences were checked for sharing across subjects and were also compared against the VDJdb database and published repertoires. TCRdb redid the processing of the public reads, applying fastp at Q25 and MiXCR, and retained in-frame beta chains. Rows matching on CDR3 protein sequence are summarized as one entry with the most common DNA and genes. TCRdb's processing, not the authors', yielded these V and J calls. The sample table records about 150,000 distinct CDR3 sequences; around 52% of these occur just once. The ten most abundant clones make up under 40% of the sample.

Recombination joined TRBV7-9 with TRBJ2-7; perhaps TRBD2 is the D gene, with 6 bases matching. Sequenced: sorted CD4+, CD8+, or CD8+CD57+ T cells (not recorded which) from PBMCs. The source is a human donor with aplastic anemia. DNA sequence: TGTGCCAGCAGCTTAGTGGTCGGGGGTTACGAGCAGTACTTC. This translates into CASSLVVGGYEQYF.